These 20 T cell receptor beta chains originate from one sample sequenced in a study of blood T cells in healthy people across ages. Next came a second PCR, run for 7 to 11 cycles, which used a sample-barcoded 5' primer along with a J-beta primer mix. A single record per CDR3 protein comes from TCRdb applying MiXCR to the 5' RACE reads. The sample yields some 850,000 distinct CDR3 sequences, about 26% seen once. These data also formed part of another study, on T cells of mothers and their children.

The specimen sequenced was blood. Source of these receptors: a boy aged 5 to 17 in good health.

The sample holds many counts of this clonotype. CDR3 sequence reads: CSVEGGGTEAFF. CDR3 DNA sequence: TGCAGCGTTGAAGGGGGAGGGACTGAAGCTTTCTTT. The genes are TRBV29-1 and TRBJ1-1; D unresolved. The CDR3 spans 12 residues. V lost 1 base and J lost 5, with 8 bases in between. Per germline, CDR1 SQVTM and CDR2 ANQGSEA. Using reference TRBV29-1 and TRBJ1-1 for the parts outside the CDR3, the full variable domain is SAVISQKPSRDICQRGTSLTIQCQVDSQVTMMFWYRQQPGQSLTLIATANQGSEATYESGFVIDKFPISRPNLTFSTLTVSNMSPEDSSIYLCSVEGGGTEAFFGQGTRLTVV.

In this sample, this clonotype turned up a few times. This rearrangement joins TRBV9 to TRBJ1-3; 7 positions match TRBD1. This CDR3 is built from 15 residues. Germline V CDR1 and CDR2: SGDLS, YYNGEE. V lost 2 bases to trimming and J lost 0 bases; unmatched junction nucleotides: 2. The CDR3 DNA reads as TGTGCCAGCAGCGTTACAGGGGACTCTGGAAACACCATATATTTT. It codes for CASSVTGDSGNTIYF.

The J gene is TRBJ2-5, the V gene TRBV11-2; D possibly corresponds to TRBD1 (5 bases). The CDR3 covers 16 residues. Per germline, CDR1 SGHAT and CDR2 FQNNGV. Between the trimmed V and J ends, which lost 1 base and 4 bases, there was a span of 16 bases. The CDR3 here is CASSLGVVGQGETQYF. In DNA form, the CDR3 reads TGTGCCAGCAGCTTAGGGGTGGTGGGGCAGGGAGAGACCCAGTACTTC.

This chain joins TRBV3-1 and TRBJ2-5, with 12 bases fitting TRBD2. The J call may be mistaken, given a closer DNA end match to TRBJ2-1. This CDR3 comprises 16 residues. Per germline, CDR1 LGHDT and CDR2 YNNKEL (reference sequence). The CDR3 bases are TGTGCCAGCAGCCCTGCGACTAGCGGGGGCTTCCATGAGCAGTTCTTC. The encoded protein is CASSPATSGGFHEQFF.

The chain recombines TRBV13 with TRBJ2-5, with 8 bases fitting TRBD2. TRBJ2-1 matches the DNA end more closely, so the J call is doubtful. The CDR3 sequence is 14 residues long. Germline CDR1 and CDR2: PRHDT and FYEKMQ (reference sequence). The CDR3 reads CASSYRTSRNEQFF. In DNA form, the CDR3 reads TGTGCCAGCAGCTACCGGACTAGCAGGAATGAGCAGTTCTTC.

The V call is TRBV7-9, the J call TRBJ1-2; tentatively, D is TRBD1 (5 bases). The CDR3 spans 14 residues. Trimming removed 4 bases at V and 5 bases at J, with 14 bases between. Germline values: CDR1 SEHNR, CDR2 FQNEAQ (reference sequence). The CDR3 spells CASSSAGTDYGYTF. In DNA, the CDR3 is TGTGCCAGCAGCTCGGCCGGGACGGATTATGGCTACACCTTC.

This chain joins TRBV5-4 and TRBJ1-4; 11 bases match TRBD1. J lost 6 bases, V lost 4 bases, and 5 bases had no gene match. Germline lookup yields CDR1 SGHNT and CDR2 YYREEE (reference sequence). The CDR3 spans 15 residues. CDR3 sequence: CASSPGGQGDEKLFF. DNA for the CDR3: TGTGCCAGCAGCCCAGGGGGACAGGGGGATGAAAAACTGTTTTTT.

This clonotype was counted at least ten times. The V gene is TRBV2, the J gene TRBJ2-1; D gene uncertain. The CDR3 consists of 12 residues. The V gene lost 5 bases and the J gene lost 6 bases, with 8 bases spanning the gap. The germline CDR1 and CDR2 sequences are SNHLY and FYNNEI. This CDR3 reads CASSSQSNEQFF. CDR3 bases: TGTGCCAGCAGTTCCCAGAGCAATGAGCAGTTCTTC.

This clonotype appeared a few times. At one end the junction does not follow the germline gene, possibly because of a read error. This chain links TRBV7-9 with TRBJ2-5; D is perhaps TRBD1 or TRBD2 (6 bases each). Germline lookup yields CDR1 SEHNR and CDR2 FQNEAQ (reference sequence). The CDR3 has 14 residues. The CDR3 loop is CSTSGGPGEETQYF. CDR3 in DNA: TGCTCTACCAGTGGGGGGCCAGGGGAGGAGACCCAGTACTTC. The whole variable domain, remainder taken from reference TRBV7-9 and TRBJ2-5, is DTGVSQNPRHKITKRGQNVTFRCDPISEHNRLYWYRQTLGQGPEFLTYFQNEAQLEKSRLLSDRFSAERPKGSFSTLEIQRTEQGDSAMYLCSTSGGPGEETQYFGPGTRLLVL.

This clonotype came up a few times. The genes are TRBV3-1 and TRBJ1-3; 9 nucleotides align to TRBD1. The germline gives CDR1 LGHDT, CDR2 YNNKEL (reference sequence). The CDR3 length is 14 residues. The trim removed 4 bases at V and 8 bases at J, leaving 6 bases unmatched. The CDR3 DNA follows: TGTGCCAGCAGCCGTCCGGGACAGGGATACACCATATATTTT. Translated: CASSRPGQGYTIYF.

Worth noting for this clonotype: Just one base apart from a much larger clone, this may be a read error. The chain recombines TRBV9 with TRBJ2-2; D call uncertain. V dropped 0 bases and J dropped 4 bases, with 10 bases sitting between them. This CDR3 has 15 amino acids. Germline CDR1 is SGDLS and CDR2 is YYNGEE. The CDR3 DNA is TGTGCCAGCAGCGTAGCTAAAGGAAGCACCGGGGAGCTGTTTTTT. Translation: CASSVAKGSTGELFF.

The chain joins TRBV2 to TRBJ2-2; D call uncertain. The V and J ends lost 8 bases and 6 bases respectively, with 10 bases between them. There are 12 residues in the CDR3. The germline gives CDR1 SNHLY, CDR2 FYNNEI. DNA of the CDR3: TGTGCCAGCTCCGGTTACGCCGGGGAGCTGTTTTTT. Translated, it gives CASSGYAGELFF.

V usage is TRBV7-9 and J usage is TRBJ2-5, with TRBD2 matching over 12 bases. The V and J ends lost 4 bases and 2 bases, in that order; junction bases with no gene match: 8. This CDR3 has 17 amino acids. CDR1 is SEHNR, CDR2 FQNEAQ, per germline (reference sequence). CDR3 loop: CASSSTSGGPPQETQYF. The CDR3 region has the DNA TGTGCCAGCAGCTCAACTAGCGGGGGGCCTCCACAAGAGACCCAGTACTTC.

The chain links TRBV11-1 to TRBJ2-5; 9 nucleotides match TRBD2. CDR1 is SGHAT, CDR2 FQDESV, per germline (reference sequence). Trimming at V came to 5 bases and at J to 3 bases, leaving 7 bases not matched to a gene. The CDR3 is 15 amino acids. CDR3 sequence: CASSPLTSGKETQYF. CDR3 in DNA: TGTGCCAGCAGCCCCTTGACTAGCGGCAAAGAGACCCAGTACTTC.

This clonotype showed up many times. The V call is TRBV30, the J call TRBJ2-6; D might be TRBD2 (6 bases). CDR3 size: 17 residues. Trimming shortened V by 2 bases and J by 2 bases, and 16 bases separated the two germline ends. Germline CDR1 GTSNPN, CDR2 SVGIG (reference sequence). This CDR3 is CAWSPLGWGAGANVLTF. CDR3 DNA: TGTGCCTGGAGTCCCCTGGGTTGGGGGGCTGGGGCCAACGTCCTGACTTTC. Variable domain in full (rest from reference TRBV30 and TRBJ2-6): SQTIHQWPATLVQPVGSPLSLECTVEGTSNPNLYWYRQAAGRGLQLLFYSVGIGQISSEVPQNLSASRPQDRQFILSSKKLLLSDSGFYLCAWSPLGWGAGANVLTFGAGSRLTVL.

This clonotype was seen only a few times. The CDR3 nucleotides read TGTGCCAGCAGCCAAGATTCAGGTTCTTCCTACGAGCAGTACTTC. Translated, it gives CASSQDSGSSYEQYF. The V call is TRBV4-2, the J call TRBJ2-5, with D uncertain. TRBJ2-7 matches the DNA end more closely, so the J call is doubtful. CDR1 and CDR2 (germline): LGHNA, YNFKEQ. CDR3 length: 15 amino acids.

The CDR3 coding sequence is TGTGCCAGCAGCTTAAAAGTGAGTTCCACTGAAGCTTTCTTT. Its translation is CASSLKVSSTEAFF. The gene calls are TRBV7-9 and TRBJ1-1; D not resolved. Trimming stripped 2 bases from V and 4 bases from J, with 11 bases between. The germline V gene has CDR1 SEHNR and CDR2 FQNEAQ (reference sequence). The CDR3 spans 14 residues.

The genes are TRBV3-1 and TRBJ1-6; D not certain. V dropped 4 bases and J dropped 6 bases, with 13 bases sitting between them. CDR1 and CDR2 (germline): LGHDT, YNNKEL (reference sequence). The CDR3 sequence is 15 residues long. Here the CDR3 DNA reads TGTGCCAGCAGCCGCGACCCTTTGCTTAATTCACCCCTCCACTTT. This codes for CASSRDPLLNSPLHF.

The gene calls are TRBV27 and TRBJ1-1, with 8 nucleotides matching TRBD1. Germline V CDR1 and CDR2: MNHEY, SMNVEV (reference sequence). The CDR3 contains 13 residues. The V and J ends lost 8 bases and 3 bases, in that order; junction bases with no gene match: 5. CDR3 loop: CASRSGGHTEAFF. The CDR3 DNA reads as TGTGCCAGCCGCTCAGGGGGCCACACTGAAGCTTTCTTT.

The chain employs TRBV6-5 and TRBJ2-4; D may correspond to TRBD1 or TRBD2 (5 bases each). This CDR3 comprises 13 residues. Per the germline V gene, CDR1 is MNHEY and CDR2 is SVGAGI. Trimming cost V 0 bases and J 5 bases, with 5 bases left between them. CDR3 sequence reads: CASSYSGENIQYF. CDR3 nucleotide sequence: TGTGCCAGCAGTTACTCGGGGGAAAACATTCAGTACTTC.